The 5 T cell receptor beta chains in this list originate from one sample, sequenced in a study of blood T cell repertoires in COVID-19. Produced via immunoSEQ multiplex PCR; TCRdb's table is partial and in-frame only. The table records more than 350,000 clones, around nine tenths of them present only once. Specimen: PBMCs or T cells enriched from blood (not recorded which). All receptors derive from a woman aged 18-29 years who had been exposed to COVID-19.

The CDR3 sequence is CASSPLGVTETQYF. CDR3 nucleotides: TGTGCCAGCTCACCACTCGGGGTTACGGAGACCCAGTACTTC. This rearrangement joins TRBV18 to TRBJ2-5; tentatively, D is TRBD2 (5 bases). Germline CDR1 is KGHSH and CDR2 is LQKENI. V was clipped by 1 base and J by 5 bases, with 11 bases between them. CDR3 length equals 14 residues.

In its sample, this clone was seen once. The rearrangement uses TRBV28 and TRBJ2-1; the D gene is possibly TRBD2 (5 bases). V lost 5 bases and J 12 bases, leaving 14 bases between the germline ends. The CDR3 covers 12 residues. Germline CDR1 and CDR2: MDHEN and SYDVKM. CDR3 in amino acids: CASSLSTSGQFF. The CDR3 DNA reads TGTGCCAGCAGTCTCTCGACGAGCGGGCAGTTCTTC.

This clone came up once. The chain carries TRBV7-9 and TRBJ1-2, with 11 bases fitting TRBD1. The germline V gene encodes CDR1 SEHNR and CDR2 FQNEAQ (reference sequence). Unmatched junction bases numbered 1, after V lost 1 base and J lost 3 bases. This CDR3 is built from 15 residues. CDR3 in DNA: TGTGCCAGCAGCTTAGGGGACAGGGGGGACTATGGCTACACCTTC. Translated: CASSLGDRGDYGYTF.

A note on this clone: A read error may account for a junction end that differs from germline. The J gene is TRBJ1-1, the V gene TRBV4-3; 7 bases agree with TRBD1. The CDR3 covers 14 residues. Germline V CDR1 and CDR2: LGHNA, YSLEER. Here the CDR3 reads CASSQEGDSITTRF. The CDR3 DNA sequence: TGCGCCAGCAGCCAAGAGGGGGACAGCATTACAACCCGATTT.

The chain is built from TRBV28 and TRBJ2-1, with unresolved D. V was cut by 7 bases and J by 11 bases, with 12 bases left in between. CDR3 size: 11 residues. CDR1 and CDR2 from the germline V gene are MDHEN and SYDVKM. CDR3 loop: CASTLESKQFF. The CDR3 nucleotides read TGTGCCAGCACCTTAGAAAGTAAGCAGTTCTTC.